This TCR beta chain was sequenced in a study of T cell repertoires in cytomegalovirus infection. The germline V gene has CDR1 SQVTM and CDR2 ANQGSEA. This CDR3 comprises 14 residues. Trimming left V 2 bases short and J 0 bases short, with 10 bases between. A single record per CDR3 protein comes from TCRdb applying MiXCR to the reads. The sample records about 490,000 distinct CDR3 sequences, 26% being singletons. This TCR was sampled from a human donor in good health (CMV status not recorded). Some clones in this sample may be carry-over from other donors' samples. The material sequenced was PBMCs. The rearrangement joins TRBV29-1 to TRBJ1-1; no definite D call. This CDR3 reads CSVESVAVNTEAFF. The CDR3 DNA sequence: TGCAGCGTTGAAAGTGTGGCCGTGAACACTGAAGCTTTCTTT.